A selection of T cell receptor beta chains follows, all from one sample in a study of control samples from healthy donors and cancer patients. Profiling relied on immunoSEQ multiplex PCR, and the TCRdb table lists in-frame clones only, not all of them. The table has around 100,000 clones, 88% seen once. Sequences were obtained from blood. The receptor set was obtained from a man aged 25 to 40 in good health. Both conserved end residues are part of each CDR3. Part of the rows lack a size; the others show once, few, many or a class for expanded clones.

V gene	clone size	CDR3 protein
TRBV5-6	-	CASSFSSVWSGQPYYEQYF
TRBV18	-	CASSPEHTVGETQYF
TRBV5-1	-	CASSSELPGLGLYEQYF
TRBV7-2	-	CASTPFLTATDTQYF
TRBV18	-	CASSPDYNEQFF
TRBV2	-	CASSGTGIAGGITDTQYF
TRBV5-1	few	CASSLGDPDYGYTF
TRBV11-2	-	CASSTHDRVRSTDTQYF
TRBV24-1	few	CATSDFGDNQPQHF
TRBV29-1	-	CSVDRTGLNTEAFF
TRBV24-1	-	CATSDQGLAWNEQFF
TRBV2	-	CASSEGQYYGYTF
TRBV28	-	CASSLPSIGTGVGEQYF
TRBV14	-	CASSQQSLGGELFF
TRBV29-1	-	CSVSGFGSLAKNIQYF
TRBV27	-	CASSPVFQGTEAFF
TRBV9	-	CASSVALGDQGNTIYF
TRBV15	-	CATSIRTSGYEQYF
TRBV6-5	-	CASRDRGSTEAFF
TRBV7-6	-	CASSPRLGEAFF
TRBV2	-	CASSPGLAGGHVFNEQFF
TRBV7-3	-	CASSLSSGRTGELFF
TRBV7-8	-	CASSPRMGSANYGYTF
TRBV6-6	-	CASSYETRTEAFF
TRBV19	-	CASSITYNEQFF
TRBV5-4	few	CASSSSPLSSYNEQFF
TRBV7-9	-	CASSRGTGGGYGYTF